The 9 T cell receptor beta chains below come from one sample, sequenced in a study of blood T cell repertoires in COVID-19. Sequenced by immunoSEQ multiplex PCR; TCRdb stores in-frame clones only, minus some. The sample holds a few hundred thousand clones, around 83% seen once. The sample was peripheral blood. The receptor source for this set is a woman between 45 and 65 years old with acute or convalescent COVID-19.

This CDR3 reads CARTGANTDTQYF. The CDR3 region has the DNA TGTGCCCGGACAGGGGCGAACACAGATACGCAGTATTTT. The gene calls are TRBV30 and TRBJ2-3; 9 bases agree with TRBD1. The ends lost 8 bases at V and 2 bases at J; junction bases unmatched: 5. Germline CDR1 GTSNPN, CDR2 SVGIG (reference sequence). The CDR3 length is 13 residues.

The V call is TRBV11-2, the J call TRBJ1-2; tentative D call: TRBD1 (6 bases). CDR1 is SGHAT and CDR2 is FQNNGV in the germline V gene. V was pared by 4 bases and J by 1 base, with 10 bases between. The CDR3 loop spans 14 amino acids. CDR3 sequence reads: CASSSFRGNYGYTF. DNA of the CDR3: TGTGCCAGCAGCTCCTTCAGGGGTAACTATGGCTACACCTTC.

This clone was detected only a few times. V usage is TRBV9 and J usage is TRBJ1-6, with no clear D. Trimming removed 3 bases at V and 8 bases at J, with 21 bases between. CDR3 size: 17 residues. CDR1 and CDR2 from the germline V gene are SGDLS and YYNGEE. Here the CDR3 reads CASSGREIIRFDSPLHF. The DNA of the CDR3 is TGTGCCAGCAGCGGCCGGGAGATTATTCGCTTTGATTCACCCCTCCACTTT.

The rearrangement uses TRBV7-2 and TRBJ2-5; 7 bases map to TRBD2. Germline assignment: CDR1 SGHTA and CDR2 FQGNSA. The CDR3 has 15 residues. V was clipped by 2 bases and J by 2 bases; unmatched bases: 5. Written as DNA, the CDR3 is TGTGCCAGCAGCTTAAGGGCTAGCGGTCAAGAGACCCAGTACTTC. This encodes CASSLRASGQETQYF.

This clone was recorded only once. The chain carries TRBV2 and TRBJ2-3; D might be TRBD2 (7 bases). The CDR3 sequence is 16 residues long. The germline V gene has CDR1 SNHLY and CDR2 FYNNEI. Between the trimmed V and J ends, which lost 8 bases and 5 bases, there was a span of 23 bases. The CDR3 DNA reads TGTGCCAGCTCTCTAGGAGGGGGGGCGTGGGGAGATACGCAGTATTTT. It translates to CASSLGGGAWGDTQYF.

This clone turned up a few times. CDR3 protein: CASSNSGDSEKLFF. The CDR3 DNA sequence: TGTGCCAGTAGCAACTCAGGGGACAGTGAAAAACTGTTTTTT. V is TRBV19 and J is TRBJ1-4; TRBD1 matches at 7 bases. The CDR3 has 14 amino acids. The V segment lost 6 bases and the J segment 7 bases; nucleotides outside the gene matches: 8. The germline CDR1 and CDR2 sequences are LNHDA and SQIVND (reference sequence).

This chain joins TRBV4-3 and TRBJ1-2; the D is unclear. The V end was cut by 3 bases, the J end by 2 bases, with 16 bases between. Germline CDR1 and CDR2: LGHNA and YSLEER. The CDR3 consists of 16 residues. This CDR3 is CASSQETSLGNYGYTF. DNA of the CDR3: TGCGCCAGCAGCCAGGAGACCTCTCTCGGAAACTATGGCTACACCTTC.

In its sample, this clone was seen a few times. V and J are TRBV14 and TRBJ2-1, with D uncertain. V lost 4 bases and J lost 6, with 10 bases in between. Germline CDR1 reads SGHDN; CDR2 reads FVKESK. The CDR3 has 13 amino acids. CDR3 bases: TGTGCCAGCAGCCTCACAGTTGGCAATGAGCAGTTCTTC. Its translation is CASSLTVGNEQFF.

The V call is TRBV7-2, the J call TRBJ2-7, with 7 bases fitting TRBD1. In germline, CDR1 is SGHTA, CDR2 FQGNSA. The CDR3 covers 15 residues. The trim removed 1 base at V and 4 bases at J, leaving 7 bases unmatched. CDR3 bases: TGTGCCAGCAGCTTAGGTACAGGGGCGGCGTACGAGCAGTACTTC. Its translation: CASSLGTGAAYEQYF.